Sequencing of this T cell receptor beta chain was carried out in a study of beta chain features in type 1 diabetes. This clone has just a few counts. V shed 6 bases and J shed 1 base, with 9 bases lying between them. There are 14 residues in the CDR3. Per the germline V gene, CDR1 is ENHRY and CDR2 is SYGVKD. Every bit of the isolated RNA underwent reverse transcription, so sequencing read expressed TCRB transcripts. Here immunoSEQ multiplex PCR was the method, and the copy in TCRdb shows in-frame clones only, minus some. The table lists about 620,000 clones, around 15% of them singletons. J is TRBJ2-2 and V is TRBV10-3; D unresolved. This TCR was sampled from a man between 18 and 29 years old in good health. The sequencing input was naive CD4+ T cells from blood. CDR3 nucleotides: TGTGCCATCAGCCTAGTGAAGAACACCGGGGAGCTGTTTTTT. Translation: CAISLVKNTGELFF.